This T cell receptor beta chain originates from a study of CD8 T cells in ankylosing spondylitis. V lost 4 bases and J lost 1, with 4 bases in between. This CDR3 spans 12 amino acids. Germline assignment: CDR1 MDHEN and CDR2 SYDVKM. TCR beta libraries were made by quantitative 5'-RACE with molecular barcodes. MiXCR was run by TCRdb on the 5' RACE reads, yielding one entry per CDR3 protein. The sample has about 140,000 distinct CDR3 sequences; approximately 8.4% are singletons. This clonotype was recorded at least ten times. No antigen is known for it. Study outcomes and limitations: For ankylosing spondylitis blood, a TCR beta motif of under ten highly homologous variants appeared characteristic.

The source material was synovial fluid, either unsorted or a sorted T cell fraction (not recorded which). The V gene is TRBV28, the J gene TRBJ1-2, with D uncertain. The TCR sequence derives from a male donor with ankylosing spondylitis. The DNA for the CDR3 is TGTGCCAGCAGTTGGCATAACTATGGCTACACCTTC. It codes for CASSWHNYGYTF.